This TCR beta chain is from a study of beta chain features in type 1 diabetes. For the study at large: Comparable age, gender and cell yields were observed in patients relative to healthy donors.

This clone was detected many times. Antigen unknown. The study reverse transcribed the entire isolated RNA, so it sequenced expressed TCRB transcripts. Produced via immunoSEQ multiplex PCR; TCRdb's table is partial and in-frame only. The sample has hundreds of thousands of clones, around 9% seen once; the top ten hold 1%. Study findings and constraints: Significant though moderate, a shortening of TCRB CDR3s appeared in all four CD4+ subsets of Type 1 diabetes patients.

Trimming shortened V by 7 bases and J by 1 base, and 13 bases separated the two germline ends. The V gene's germline CDR1 is SGHAT and CDR2 FQNNGV. The CDR3 is made up of 14 amino acids. V is TRBV11-2 and J is TRBJ2-5, with a weak D call TRBD1 (6 bases). This receptor was taken from a man aged 25-45 years with type 1 diabetes. Source material: central memory CD4+ T cells from blood. The CDR3 DNA is TGTGCCAGCACCTACGACAGGACCCAAGAGACCCAGTACTTC. It translates to CASTYDRTQETQYF.